Presented here are 23 T cell receptor beta chains from one specimen sequenced in a study of shared clonotypes between healthy human individuals. The assay was immunoSEQ multiplex PCR, and TCRdb's table has in-frame clones only and misses some. The profile shows about 1.5 million clones, 95% to 99% of them singletons. Sequencing input: naive CD4+ T cells sorted from blood. Subset indicated: CD45RA+ positively selected. These receptor sequences come from a man younger than 45 in good health.

The chain combines TRBV28 with TRBJ2-7; TRBD1 might be the D (6 bases). Germline V gene sequence: CDR1 MDHEN, CDR2 SYDVKM. V was pared by 6 bases and J by 6 bases, with 21 bases between. This CDR3 has 15 amino acids. CDR3 sequence: CASSLLQGRGVEQYF. CDR3 nucleotide sequence: TGTGCCAGCAGCCTATTACAGGGAAGAGGGGTCGAGCAGTACTTC.

As for this clone: Different DNA sequences within this sample yield the same CDR3. The chain combines TRBV6-5 with TRBJ2-7; possible D gene TRBD1, 6 bases. This CDR3 has 14 amino acids. The germline gives CDR1 MNHEY, CDR2 SVGAGI. Trimming left V 3 bases short and J 0 bases short, with 9 bases between. CDR3 amino acids: CASSYTGFSYEQYF. The CDR3 nucleotides are TGTGCCAGCAGTTATACAGGGTTCTCCTACGAGCAGTACTTC.

The table lists this clone with a count of one. This chain links TRBV6-1 with TRBJ1-5; D is perhaps TRBD1 (5 bases). This CDR3 comprises 17 residues. Trimming pared 2 bases from V and 7 bases from J, leaving 21 bases between. CDR1 and CDR2 (germline): MNHNS, SASEGT. CDR3 amino acids: CASSEKIRGLRGQPQHF. CDR3 DNA sequence: TGTGCCAGCAGTGAAAAGATAAGAGGTTTACGGGGGCAGCCCCAGCATTTT.

The gene calls are TRBV5-8 and TRBJ2-7; 16 bases align to TRBD2. With 4 bases clipped from V and 3 bases from J, the junction kept 4 bases outside the gene matches. Germline V lookup: CDR1 SGHTS, CDR2 YDEGEE. This CDR3 has 16 residues. The CDR3 DNA follows: TGTGCCAGCAGCGAGGGACTAGCGGGAGGGGTCTACGAGCAGTACTTC. The encoded protein is CASSEGLAGGVYEQYF.

The chain couples TRBV7-6 to TRBJ2-6, with D uncertain. This CDR3 is built from 18 residues. V gave up 4 bases and J gave up 5 bases, with 21 bases separating them. Germline loops: CDR1 SGHVS, CDR2 FNYEAQ. CDR3 bases: TGTGCCAGCAGCTACTGGGGTGTCTCACAAAGTCGGGCCAACGTCCTGACTTTC. The encoded protein is CASSYWGVSQSRANVLTF. Supplemented by reference TRBV7-6 and TRBJ2-6, the full variable domain reads GAGVSQSPRYKVTKRGQDVALRCDPISGHVSLYWYRQALGQGPEFLTYFNYEAQQDKSGLPNDRFSAERPEGSISTLTIQRTEQRDSAMYRCASSYWGVSQSRANVLTFGAGSRLTVL.

The V gene is TRBV11-2, the J gene TRBJ1-2; D is unresolved. CDR1 is SGHAT, CDR2 FQNNGV, per germline. The CDR3 covers 12 residues. The germline V and J ends were trimmed by 5 bases and 6 bases, with 10 bases remaining between them. As DNA, the CDR3 is TGTGCCAGCAGCACCCTTTGGGATGGCTACACCTTC. Translated: CASSTLWDGYTF.

The chain is built from TRBV14 and TRBJ1-1; D gene unclear. The CDR3 is made up of 15 amino acids. The V and J ends lost 1 base and 4 bases respectively, with 13 bases between them. CDR1 is SGHDN and CDR2 is FVKESK in the germline V gene. The CDR3 region is CASSQGKGRVTEAFF. The CDR3 DNA sequence: TGTGCCAGCAGCCAAGGGAAGGGAAGGGTCACTGAAGCTTTCTTT.

The chain is built from TRBV6-5 and TRBJ2-7; D possibly corresponds to TRBD2 (5 bases). The CDR3 has 15 amino acids. Germline CDR1 is MNHEY and CDR2 is SVGAGI. The V and J ends lost 2 bases and 0 bases respectively, with 11 bases between them. CDR3 DNA sequence: TGTGCCAGCAGTTACGCCGGGGTCGGCTCCTACGAGCAGTACTTC. Encoded protein: CASSYAGVGSYEQYF.

The chain carries TRBV4-3 and TRBJ2-3, with TRBD2 as a possible D gene (7 bases). This CDR3 is 16 amino acids long. Germline-derived CDR1 and CDR2 are LGHNA and YSLEER. V was trimmed by 1 base and J by 2 bases, leaving 13 bases between them. Here the CDR3 reads CASSQVGGAATDTQYF. CDR3 DNA: TGCGCCAGCAGCCAAGTTGGGGGGGCGGCCACAGATACGCAGTATTTT.

The chain couples TRBV28 to TRBJ1-5; TRBD1 aligns across 9 bases. Germline V gene lookup returns CDR1 MDHEN and CDR2 SYDVKM. With V trimmed by 6 bases and J by 5 bases, 8 bases remained unmatched. The CDR3 is made up of 15 amino acids. Here the CDR3 DNA reads TGTGCCAGCAGCCGGACGACAGGGGGTCATCAGCCCCAGCATTTT. This encodes CASSRTTGGHQPQHF.

This chain links TRBV6-5 with TRBJ2-3; maybe TRBD1 (6 bases). This CDR3 is built from 15 residues. The germline V gene has CDR1 MNHEY and CDR2 SVGAGI. V was cut by 3 bases and J by 2 bases, with 12 bases left in between. CDR3: CASSYLGGFTDTQYF. The CDR3 DNA sequence: TGTGCCAGCAGTTATTTAGGGGGTTTCACAGATACGCAGTATTTT.

V usage is TRBV7-8 and J usage is TRBJ2-3, with D perhaps TRBD2 (5 bases). Germline V gene sequence: CDR1 SGHVS, CDR2 FQNEAQ. This CDR3 is 14 amino acids long. Trimming shortened V by 1 base and J by 0 bases, and 5 bases separated the two germline ends. The CDR3, as DNA: TGTGCCAGCAGCTTAGGGACTAGCACAGATACGCAGTATTTT. Protein sequence: CASSLGTSTDTQYF.

The chain combines TRBV19 with TRBJ2-7, with 10 bases fitting TRBD2. Trimming took 7 bases from V and 2 from J; bases not matched to a gene: 11. Germline V gives CDR1 LNHDA, CDR2 SQIVND (reference sequence). The CDR3 loop spans 16 amino acids. CDR3 bases: TGTGCCAGTACGCCTAGCGGGAGAGTGGGGGCCTACGAGCAGTACTTC. It yields the protein CASTPSGRVGAYEQYF.

This chain links TRBV4-3 with TRBJ2-3, with 14 bases fitting TRBD2. Losses at the gene ends were 2 bases for V and 5 bases for J; bases not matched to a gene: 3. CDR3 length equals 16 residues. Germline V gene lookup returns CDR1 LGHNA and CDR2 YSLEER. The DNA of the CDR3 is TGCGCCAGCAGCCAACCGGGACTAGCGGGAGTAGATACGCAGTATTTT. Protein sequence: CASSQPGLAGVDTQYF.

This CDR3 is CASSSYGDRNIQYF. The CDR3 nucleotides are TGTGCCAGCAGCTCCTATGGGGACAGGAACATTCAGTACTTC. The rearrangement uses TRBV7-8 and TRBJ2-4, with TRBD1 matching 8 bases. V shed 4 bases and J 7 bases; nucleotides not matched to a gene: 6. CDR1 is SGHVS, CDR2 FQNEAQ, per germline. The CDR3 spans 14 residues. Based on the CDR3 plus reference TRBV7-8 and TRBJ2-4, the full variable domain is GAGVSQSPRYKVAKRGQDVALRCDPISGHVSLFWYQQALGQGPEFLTYFQNEAQLDKSGLPSDRFFAERPEGSVSTLKIQRTQQEDSAVYLCASSSYGDRNIQYFGAGTRLSVL.

The chain carries TRBV13 and TRBJ2-3; TRBD2 agrees at 8 bases. The CDR3 covers 15 residues. V was clipped by 6 bases and J by 3 bases; unmatched bases: 8. Germline-derived CDR1 and CDR2 are PRHDT and FYEKMQ (reference sequence). As DNA, the CDR3 is TGTGCCAGCAGTCTGCCTAGCGGGCTAACAGATACGCAGTATTTT. Its translation: CASSLPSGLTDTQYF.

A remark on this clone: Since a much larger clone is just one base distant, this may be a read error. The identical CDR3 is also encoded by other nucleotide sequences in the sample. The chain joins TRBV7-2 to TRBJ2-7, with no clear D. Trimming removed 4 bases from V and 2 bases from J, with 3 bases in between. Germline values: CDR1 SGHTA, CDR2 FQGNSA. This CDR3 is 11 amino acids long. The CDR3 region is CASSSPYEQYF. CDR3 in DNA: TGTGCCAGCAGCTCCCCCTACGAGCAGTACTTC. The variable domain in full, completed from reference TRBV7-2 and TRBJ2-7, reads GAGVSQSPSNKVTEKGKDVELRCDPISGHTALYWYRQSLGQGLEFLIYFQGNSAPDKSGLPSDRFSAERTGGSVSTLTIQRTQQEDSAVYLCASSSPYEQYFGPGTRLTVT.

J is TRBJ2-7 and V is TRBV5-5; no clear D. Trimming removed 1 base at V and 0 bases at J, with 11 bases between. CDR3 length equals 15 residues. Germline V gives CDR1 SGHKS, CDR2 YYEKEE (reference sequence). The chain's CDR3 is CASSLSPYGSYEQYF. Written as DNA, the CDR3 is TGTGCCAGCAGCTTGTCGCCATACGGCTCCTACGAGCAGTACTTC.

CDR3 sequence (DNA): TGTGCCAGCAGCCAGCGGCCGTTCTCCTACGAGCAGTACTTC. This sequence encodes CASSQRPFSYEQYF. J is TRBJ2-7 and V is TRBV6-5, with D possibly TRBD2 on 5 matching bases. Trimming took 6 bases from V and 0 from J, leaving 12 bases between them. Germline V CDR1 and CDR2: MNHEY, SVGAGI. This CDR3 is built from 14 residues.

This rearrangement joins TRBV5-5 to TRBJ2-5; D uncertain. Per germline, CDR1 SGHKS and CDR2 YYEKEE (reference sequence). V was pared by 4 bases and J by 2 bases, with 12 bases between. The CDR3 spans 14 residues. This CDR3 is CASSVRTPQETQYF. Here the CDR3 DNA reads TGTGCCAGCAGCGTTCGTACGCCACAAGAGACCCAGTACTTC.

As for this clone: The sample holds other DNA sequences that translate to the same CDR3. The chain uses TRBV5-1 and TRBJ2-1; D is unclear. The CDR3 has 11 amino acids. V shed 1 base and J shed 9 bases, with 5 bases lying between them. Germline loops: CDR1 SGHRS, CDR2 YFSETQ. In DNA, the CDR3 is TGCGCCAGCAGCTTGTCTAGTGAGCAGTTCTTC. Amino acids: CASSLSSEQFF.

V usage is TRBV6-1 and J usage is TRBJ1-3; the D gene is possibly TRBD1 (6 bases). The CDR3 runs to 17 residues. Trimming shortened V by 4 bases and J by 0 bases, and 16 bases separated the two germline ends. Germline V gene data show CDR1 as MNHNS and CDR2 as SASEGT. CDR3: CASSVGTGMSSGNTIYF. In nucleotides, the CDR3 is TGTGCCAGCAGTGTGGGAACAGGGATGTCCTCTGGAAACACCATATATTTT.

The V and J genes are TRBV14 and TRBJ2-7; D remains ambiguous. In germline, CDR1 is SGHDN, CDR2 FVKESK. V was clipped by 0 bases and J by 2 bases, with 8 bases between them. The CDR3 is 14 residues long. In nucleotides, the CDR3 is TGTGCCAGCAGCCAAGAACTCCCCCCCTACGAGCAGTACTTC. It translates to CASSQELPPYEQYF.